The clone carrying this T cell receptor beta chain was seen a handful of times. The antigen is not known. This entry belongs to a study of T cell responses to AZD1222 COVID-19 vaccine. The study's findings and limits: Donors skewed white British and female; clonal diversity was possibly underestimated.

CDR1 and CDR2 from the germline V gene are SGHTA and FQGTGA. The CDR3 spans 13 residues. V lost 3 bases and J lost 9, with 14 bases in between. Clones were read by immunoSEQ multiplex PCR, and TCRdb kept only the in-frame ones, dropping some. The sample includes 100,000 to 140,000 clones, 70% to 90% of them seen just once. The specimen comprised peripheral blood, sampled 28 days after the second AZD1222 dose. The genes are TRBV7-3 and TRBJ2-5; either TRBD1 or TRBD2 may supply D (6 bases each). The clonotype originates from an adult who received the AZD1222 COVID-19 vaccine. CDR3 sequence reads: CASSFSNREAQYF. The CDR3, as DNA: TGTGCCAGCAGCTTTTCCAACAGGGAGGCCCAGTACTTC.